This TCR beta chain was identified during a study of cytotoxic CD8 clonotypes in ibrutinib-treated CLL. Study-level results: Clonality went up at the time of ibrutinib response, stayed stable in sustained remission, and later dropped back toward its baseline level at progression.

Clones were read by immunoSEQ multiplex PCR, and TCRdb kept only the in-frame ones, dropping some. The sample holds 70,000 to 80,000 clones, approximately 82% seen once. The CDR3 has 14 residues. Per the germline V gene, CDR1 is SGHRS and CDR2 is YFSETQ. Trimming took off 0 bases at V and 5 bases at J, with 11 bases between the two ends. As to this clone: The antigen is not known.

The sequenced sample was PBMCs, obtained after 24 months of ibrutinib treatment. The chain uses TRBV5-1 and TRBJ2-5, with D perhaps TRBD2 (5 bases). The clonotype comes from a human donor with chronic lymphocytic leukemia. The CDR3 DNA sequence: TGCGCCAGCAGCTTGGCTTTCGGGGTGGAGACCCAGTACTTC. Amino acid sequence: CASSLAFGVETQYF.